This T cell receptor beta chain was found in a study of T cell responses to AZD1222 COVID-19 vaccine. Data came from immunoSEQ multiplex PCR; TCRdb stores just in-frame clones and leaves some out. The sample consists of more than 90,000 clones, 85% to 90% of them appearing once. V was shortened by 2 bases and J by 4 bases, with 17 bases between the two germline ends. In germline, CDR1 is MNHNS, CDR2 SASEGT. This CDR3 is 16 amino acids long. Study observations and caveats: White British people made up most donors, females outnumbered males, and clonal diversity was possibly underestimated. Only a handful of AZD1222 recipients, more than 5 in all, had baseline seropositivity.

Comment on this clone: The antigen is unknown.

Whether given at about 4 or about 12 weeks, second doses were pooled. This chain joins TRBV6-1 and TRBJ1-2; the D is unclear. The receptor was derived from an adult who received the AZD1222 COVID-19 vaccine. Sequences were derived from peripheral blood, sampled 28 days after the second AZD1222 dose. In nucleotides, the CDR3 is TGTGCCAGCAGTGAACGTGGCGGGAACGCGCGCTATGGCTACACCTTC. It codes for CASSERGGNARYGYTF.